The 3 T cell receptor beta chains given below trace back to one sample, sequenced in a study of cytomegalovirus exposure and HLA in healthy donors. Primers: 60 Vbeta forward and 13 Jbeta reverse. Repertoires were generated with immunoSEQ multiplex PCR, while TCRdb's copy carries only in-frame clones and drops some. This table has 150,000 to 200,000 clones, under 80% appearing once. Sequences were obtained from PBMCs. These receptors all come from a female donor in good health and CMV-seronegative.

The rearrangement uses TRBV9 and TRBJ1-6; D uncertain. Germline V gene sequence: CDR1 SGDLS, CDR2 YYNGEE. The CDR3 has 16 amino acids. V was pared by 0 bases and J by 0 bases, with 7 bases between. CDR3 sequence reads: CASSVAGSSYNSPLHF. CDR3 coding DNA: TGTGCCAGCAGCGTAGCAGGTAGCTCCTATAATTCACCCCTCCACTTT.

This clone was counted once. V usage is TRBV2 and J usage is TRBJ1-2, with D uncertain. The CDR3 runs 13 residues. V dropped 6 bases and J dropped 0 bases, with 8 bases sitting between them. Per the germline V gene, CDR1 is SNHLY and CDR2 is FYNNEI. CDR3 in DNA: TGTGCCAGCAGGCCGAGATCTAACTATGGCTACACCTTC. It specifies CASRPRSNYGYTF.

The J gene is TRBJ1-1, the V gene TRBV19; maybe TRBD1 (5 bases). The CDR3 extends over 14 amino acids. The ends were cut back, 3 bases at V and 6 bases at J, with 14 bases in the middle. Germline loops: CDR1 LNHDA, CDR2 SQIVND (reference sequence). The CDR3 spells CASSIRGVSAEAFF. The CDR3 region has the DNA TGTGCCAGTAGTATTCGGGGGGTCTCGGCTGAAGCTTTCTTT.